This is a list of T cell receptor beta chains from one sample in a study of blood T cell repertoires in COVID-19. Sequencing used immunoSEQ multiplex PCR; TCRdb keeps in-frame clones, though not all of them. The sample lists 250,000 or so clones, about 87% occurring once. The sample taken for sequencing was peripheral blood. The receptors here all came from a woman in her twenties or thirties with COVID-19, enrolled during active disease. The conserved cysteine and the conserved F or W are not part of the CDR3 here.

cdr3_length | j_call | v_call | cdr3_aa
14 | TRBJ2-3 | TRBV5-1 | ASSLGSSGGIDTQY
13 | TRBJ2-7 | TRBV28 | ASSLLTGSSYEQY
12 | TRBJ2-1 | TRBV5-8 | ASSFGREQNEQF
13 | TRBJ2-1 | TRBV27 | ASRKRGGAYNEQF
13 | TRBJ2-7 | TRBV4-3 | ASSQARLQGYEQY
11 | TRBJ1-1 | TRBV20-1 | SASTGKRAEAF
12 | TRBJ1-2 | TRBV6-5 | ASRPTGDLGGYT
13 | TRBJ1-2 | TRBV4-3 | ASSQLGRVVHGYT
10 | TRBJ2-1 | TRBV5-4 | AIGGINGEQF
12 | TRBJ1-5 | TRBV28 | ASSFGSNPRAQH
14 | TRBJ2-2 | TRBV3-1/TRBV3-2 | ASSHLAGGPSGELF
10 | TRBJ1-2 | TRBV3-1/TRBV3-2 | ASSLTGYGYT
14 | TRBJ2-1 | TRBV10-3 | AISVGQGMGYNEQF
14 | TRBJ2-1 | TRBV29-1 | SVEGGTPHVGNEQF
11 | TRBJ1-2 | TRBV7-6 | ASSSGQDYGYT